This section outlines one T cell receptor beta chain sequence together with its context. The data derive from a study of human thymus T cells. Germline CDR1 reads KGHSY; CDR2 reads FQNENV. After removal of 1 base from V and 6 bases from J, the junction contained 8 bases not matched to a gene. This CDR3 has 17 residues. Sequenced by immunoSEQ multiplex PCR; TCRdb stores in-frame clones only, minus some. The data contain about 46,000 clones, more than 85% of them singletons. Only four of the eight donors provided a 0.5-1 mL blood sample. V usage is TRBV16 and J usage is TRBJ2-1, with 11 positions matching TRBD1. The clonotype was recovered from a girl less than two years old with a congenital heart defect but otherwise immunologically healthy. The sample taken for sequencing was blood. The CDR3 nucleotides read TGTGCCAGCAGCCAATATCGAGGGGGGACAGGGGGCAATGAGCAGTTCTTC. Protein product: CASSQYRGGTGGNEQFF.